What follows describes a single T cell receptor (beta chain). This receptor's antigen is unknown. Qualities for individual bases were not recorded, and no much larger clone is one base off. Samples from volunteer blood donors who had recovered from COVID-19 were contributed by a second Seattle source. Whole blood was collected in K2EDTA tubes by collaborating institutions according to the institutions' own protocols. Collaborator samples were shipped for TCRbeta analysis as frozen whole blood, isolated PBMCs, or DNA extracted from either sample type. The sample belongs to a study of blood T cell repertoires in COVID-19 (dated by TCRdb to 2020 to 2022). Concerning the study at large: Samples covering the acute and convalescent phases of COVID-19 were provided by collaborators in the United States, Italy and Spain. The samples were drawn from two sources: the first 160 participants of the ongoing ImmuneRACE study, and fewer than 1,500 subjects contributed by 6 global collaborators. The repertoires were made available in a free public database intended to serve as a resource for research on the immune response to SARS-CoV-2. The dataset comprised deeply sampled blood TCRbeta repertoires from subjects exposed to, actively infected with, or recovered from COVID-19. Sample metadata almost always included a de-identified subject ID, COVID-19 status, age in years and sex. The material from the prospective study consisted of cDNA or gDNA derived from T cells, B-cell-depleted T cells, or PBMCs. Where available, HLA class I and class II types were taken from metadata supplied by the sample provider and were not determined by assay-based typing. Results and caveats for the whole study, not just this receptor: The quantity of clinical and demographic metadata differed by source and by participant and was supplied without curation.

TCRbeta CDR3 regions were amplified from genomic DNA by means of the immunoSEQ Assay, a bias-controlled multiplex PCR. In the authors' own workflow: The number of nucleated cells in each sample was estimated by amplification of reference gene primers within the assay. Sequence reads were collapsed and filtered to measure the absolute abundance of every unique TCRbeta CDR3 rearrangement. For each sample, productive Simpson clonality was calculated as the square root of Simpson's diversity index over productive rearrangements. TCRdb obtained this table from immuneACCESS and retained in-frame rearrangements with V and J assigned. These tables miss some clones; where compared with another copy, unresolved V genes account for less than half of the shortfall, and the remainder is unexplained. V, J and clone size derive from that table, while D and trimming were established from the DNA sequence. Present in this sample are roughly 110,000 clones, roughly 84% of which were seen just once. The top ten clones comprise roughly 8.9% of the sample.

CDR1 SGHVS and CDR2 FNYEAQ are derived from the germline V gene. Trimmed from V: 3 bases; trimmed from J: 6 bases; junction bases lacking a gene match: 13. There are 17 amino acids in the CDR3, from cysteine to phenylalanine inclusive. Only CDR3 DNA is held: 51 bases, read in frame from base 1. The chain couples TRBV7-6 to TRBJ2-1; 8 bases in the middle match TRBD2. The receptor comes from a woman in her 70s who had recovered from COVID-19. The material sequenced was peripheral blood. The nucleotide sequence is TGTGCCAGCAGCTTCGCCGCTAGCGGGTCCGGAAGCAATGAGCAGTTCTTC. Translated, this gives CASSFAASGSGSNEQFF.